The T cell receptor (beta chain) under discussion was sequenced for a study of regulatory T cells in long-lasting Graves disease. Time point given: persistent/refractory GD, antithyroid drugs over 5 years with positive TRAb. Isolated PBMC RNA provided the starting material for the TCR library. This CDR3 has 13 amino acids. V was shortened by 5 bases and J by 7 bases, with 15 bases between the two germline ends. Germline lookup yields CDR1 SGHAT and CDR2 FQNNGV. Arm-PCR with iRepertoire HTBI primers amplified the CDR3 regions for these TCR beta libraries. TCRdb re-called the multiplex PCR reads through MiXCR, storing one row per CDR3 protein. The data contain about 300,000 distinct CDR3 sequences, approximately 20% of them seen just once; the ten biggest clones take up 45% to 70%. In regard to this clonotype: The antigen remains undetermined.

Study observations and caveats: It was in persistent disease that TRBV28, TRBJ1-2 and TRBJ2-5 were favored.

V is TRBV11-2 and J is TRBJ2-7; D is perhaps TRBD1 (6 bases). The TCR comes from a female donor with Graves disease. The specimen comprised peripheral blood mononuclear cells (PBMCs), sampled when the disease was refractory, from a patient treated with antithyroid drugs. CDR3 region: CASSHPGVSEQYF. The CDR3 DNA sequence: TGTGCCAGCAGCCACCCAGGGGTCTCGGAGCAGTACTTC.